This T cell receptor (beta chain) was found in a study of T cell responses to AZD1222 COVID-19 vaccine. Whole-study findings and limits: Vaccination with two AZD1222 doses was followed by a rise in Spike-specific TCR breadth and depth. Across the whole spike, CD4 TCRs peaked at regions 160-218 and 743-854. Repertoire sampling occurred only after the peak T cell response. The donors showed a predominance of white British ancestry and of females, with possible underestimation of clonal diversity.

CDR1 is MNHNS, CDR2 SASEGT, per germline. The CDR3 totals 13 residues. V gave up 2 bases and J gave up 9 bases, with 11 bases separating them. In regard to this clone: The antigen is not known.

Using immunoSEQ multiplex PCR, the repertoire was profiled, and TCRdb retains in-frame clones only, with some absent. The repertoire holds 140,000 to 150,000 clones, with over 85% as singletons. This TCR was sampled from an adult in good health. V gene TRBV6-1 combines with J gene TRBJ2-4, with D possibly TRBD2 on 5 matching bases. Sequencing was performed on peripheral blood, taken on day 0 of AZD1222 vaccination. In DNA, the CDR3 is TGTGCCAGCAGTGAACCCGGACTGGGCATTCAGTACTTC. The encoded protein is CASSEPGLGIQYF.